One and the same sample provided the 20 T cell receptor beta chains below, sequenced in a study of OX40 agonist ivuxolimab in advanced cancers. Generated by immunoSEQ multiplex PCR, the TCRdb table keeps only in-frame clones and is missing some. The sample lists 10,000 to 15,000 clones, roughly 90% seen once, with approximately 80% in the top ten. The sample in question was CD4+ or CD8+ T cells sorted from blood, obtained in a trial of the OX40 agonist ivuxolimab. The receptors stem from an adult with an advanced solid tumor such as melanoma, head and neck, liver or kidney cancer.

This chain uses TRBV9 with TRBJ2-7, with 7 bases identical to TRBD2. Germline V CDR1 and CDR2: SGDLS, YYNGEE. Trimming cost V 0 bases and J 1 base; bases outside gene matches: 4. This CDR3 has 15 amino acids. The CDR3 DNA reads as TGTGCCAGCAGCGTAGCTTCCGGGGGGTCCTACGAGCAGTACTTC. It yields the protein CASSVASGGSYEQYF.

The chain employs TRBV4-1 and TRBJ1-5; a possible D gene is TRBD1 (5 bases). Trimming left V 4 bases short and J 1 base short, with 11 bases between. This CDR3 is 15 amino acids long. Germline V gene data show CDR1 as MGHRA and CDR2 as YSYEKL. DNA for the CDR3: TGCGCCAGCAGCCGGGGGTTTCCCAGCAATCAGCCCCAGCATTTT. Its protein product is CASSRGFPSNQPQHF.

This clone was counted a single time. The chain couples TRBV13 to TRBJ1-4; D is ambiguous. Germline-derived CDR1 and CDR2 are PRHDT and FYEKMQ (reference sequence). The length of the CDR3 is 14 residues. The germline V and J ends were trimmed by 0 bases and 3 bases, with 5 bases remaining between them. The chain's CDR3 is CASSLGGANEKLFF. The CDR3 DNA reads TGTGCCAGCAGCTTAGGGGGCGCTAATGAAAAACTGTTTTTT.

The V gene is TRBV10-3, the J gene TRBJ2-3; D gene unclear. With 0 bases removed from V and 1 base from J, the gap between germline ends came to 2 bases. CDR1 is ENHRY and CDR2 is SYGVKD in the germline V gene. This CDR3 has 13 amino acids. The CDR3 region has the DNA TGTGCCATCAGTGAGTCGGGCACAGATACGCAGTATTTT. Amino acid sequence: CAISESGTDTQYF.

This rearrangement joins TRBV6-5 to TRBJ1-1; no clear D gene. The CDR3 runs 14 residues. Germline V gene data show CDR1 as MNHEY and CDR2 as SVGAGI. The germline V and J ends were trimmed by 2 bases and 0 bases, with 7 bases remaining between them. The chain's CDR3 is CASSYGNVNTEAFF. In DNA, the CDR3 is TGTGCCAGCAGTTACGGTAACGTGAACACTGAAGCTTTCTTT.

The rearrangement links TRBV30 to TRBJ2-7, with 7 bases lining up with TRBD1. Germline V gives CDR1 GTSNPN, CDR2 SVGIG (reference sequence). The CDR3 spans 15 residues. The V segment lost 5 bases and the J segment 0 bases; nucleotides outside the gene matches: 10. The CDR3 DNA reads TGTGCCTGGGGAGGACAGGCCGTCAGCTCCTACGAGCAGTACTTC. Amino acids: CAWGGQAVSSYEQYF.

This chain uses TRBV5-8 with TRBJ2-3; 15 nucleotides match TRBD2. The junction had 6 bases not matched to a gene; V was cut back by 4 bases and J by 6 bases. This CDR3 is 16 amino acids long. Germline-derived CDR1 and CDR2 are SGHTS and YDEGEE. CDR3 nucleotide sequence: TGTGCCAGCAGCGCGGGACTAGCGGGGGGATGGGATACGCAGTATTTT. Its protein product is CASSAGLAGGWDTQYF. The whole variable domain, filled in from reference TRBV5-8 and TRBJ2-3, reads EAGVTQSPTHLIKTRGQQATLRCSPISGHTSVYWYQQALGLGLQFLLWYDEGEERNRGNFPPRFSGRQFPNYSSELNVNALELEDSALYLCASSAGLAGGWDTQYFGPGTRLTVL.

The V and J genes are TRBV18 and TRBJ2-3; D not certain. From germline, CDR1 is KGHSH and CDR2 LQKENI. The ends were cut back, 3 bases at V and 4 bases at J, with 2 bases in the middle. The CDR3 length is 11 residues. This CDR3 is CASSPPDTQYF. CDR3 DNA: TGTGCCAGCTCACCCCCAGATACGCAGTATTTT.

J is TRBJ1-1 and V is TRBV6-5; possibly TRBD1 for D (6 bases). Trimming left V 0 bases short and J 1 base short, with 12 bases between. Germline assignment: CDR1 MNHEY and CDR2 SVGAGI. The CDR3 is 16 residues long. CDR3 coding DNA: TGTGCCAGCAGTTACTCGTCGACAGGTCGGAACACTGAAGCTTTCTTT. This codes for CASSYSSTGRNTEAFF.

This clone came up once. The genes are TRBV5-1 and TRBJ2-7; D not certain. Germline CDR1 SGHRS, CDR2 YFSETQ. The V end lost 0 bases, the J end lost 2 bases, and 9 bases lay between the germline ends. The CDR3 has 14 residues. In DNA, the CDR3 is TGCGCCAGCAGCTTGGCCTTACAGCCCTACGAGCAGTACTTC. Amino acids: CASSLALQPYEQYF.

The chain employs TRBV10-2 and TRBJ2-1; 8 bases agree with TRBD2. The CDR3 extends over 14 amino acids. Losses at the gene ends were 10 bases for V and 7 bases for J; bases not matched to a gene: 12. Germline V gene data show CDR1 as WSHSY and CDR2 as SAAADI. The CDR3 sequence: CATDEAGEINEQFF. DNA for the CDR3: TGCGCCACCGACGAAGCGGGGGAAATAAATGAGCAGTTCTTC.

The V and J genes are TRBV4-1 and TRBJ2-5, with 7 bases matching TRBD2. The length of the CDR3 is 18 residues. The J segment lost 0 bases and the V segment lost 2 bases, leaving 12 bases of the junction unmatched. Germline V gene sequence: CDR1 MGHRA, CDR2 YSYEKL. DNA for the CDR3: TGCGCCAGCAGCCAAAAACCCGAATACGCGGGGGACCAAGAGACCCAGTACTTC. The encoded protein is CASSQKPEYAGDQETQYF.

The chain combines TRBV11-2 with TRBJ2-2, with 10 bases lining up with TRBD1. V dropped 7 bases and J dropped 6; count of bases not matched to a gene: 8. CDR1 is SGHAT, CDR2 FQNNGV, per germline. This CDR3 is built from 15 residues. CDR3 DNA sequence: TGTGCCAGCACCCCGGACAGGGGGTCCTCCGGGGAGCTGTTTTTT. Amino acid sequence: CASTPDRGSSGELFF.

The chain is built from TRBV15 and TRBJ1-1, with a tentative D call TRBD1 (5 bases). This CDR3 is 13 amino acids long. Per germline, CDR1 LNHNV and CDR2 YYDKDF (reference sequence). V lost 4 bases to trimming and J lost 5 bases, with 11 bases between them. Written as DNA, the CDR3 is TGTGCCACCAGCATTTTAGGGGAAACTGAAGCTTTCTTT. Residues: CATSILGETEAFF.

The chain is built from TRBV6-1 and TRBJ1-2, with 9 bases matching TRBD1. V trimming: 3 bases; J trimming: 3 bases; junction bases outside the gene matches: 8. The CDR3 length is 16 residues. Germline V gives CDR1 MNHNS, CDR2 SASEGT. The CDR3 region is CASSDPGTGLDYGYTF. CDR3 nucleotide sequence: TGTGCCAGCAGTGACCCGGGGACAGGGTTAGACTATGGCTACACCTTC.

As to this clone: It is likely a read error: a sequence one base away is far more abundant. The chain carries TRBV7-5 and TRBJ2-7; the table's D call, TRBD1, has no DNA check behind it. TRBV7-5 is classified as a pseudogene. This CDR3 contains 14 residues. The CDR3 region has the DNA TGTGTCAGCAGCCCGGACAGGGGGCTTGACGAGCAGTACTTC. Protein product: CVSSPDRGLDEQYF.

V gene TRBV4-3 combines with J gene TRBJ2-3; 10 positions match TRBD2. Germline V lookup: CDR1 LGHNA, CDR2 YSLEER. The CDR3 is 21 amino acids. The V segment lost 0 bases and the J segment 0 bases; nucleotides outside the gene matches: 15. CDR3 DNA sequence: TGCGCCAGCAGCCAAGATTTAAGTCTAGCGGGGGTACGTGAGAGCACAGATACGCAGTATTTT. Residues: CASSQDLSLAGVRESTDTQYF.

CDR3 amino acids: CAIELAAFYEQYF. The CDR3 coding sequence is TGTGCAATAGAACTAGCCGCCTTCTACGAGCAGTACTTC. This chain connects TRBV9 to TRBJ2-7, with D possibly being TRBD2 (6 bases). In germline, CDR1 is SGDLS, CDR2 YYNGEE. The CDR3 has 13 amino acids. Using reference TRBV9 and TRBJ2-7 for the parts outside the CDR3, the full variable domain is DSGVTQTPKHLITATGQRVTLRCSPRSGDLSVYWYQQSLDQGLQFLIQYYNGEERAKGNILERFSAQQFPDLHSELNLSSLELGDSALYFCAIELAAFYEQYFGPGTRLTVT.

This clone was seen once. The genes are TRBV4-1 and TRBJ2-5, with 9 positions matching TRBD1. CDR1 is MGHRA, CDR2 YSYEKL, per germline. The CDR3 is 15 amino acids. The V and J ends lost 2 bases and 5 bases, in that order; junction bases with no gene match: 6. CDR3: CASSQSEDRGETQYF. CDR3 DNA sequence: TGCGCCAGCAGCCAAAGCGAGGACAGGGGTGAGACCCAGTACTTC.

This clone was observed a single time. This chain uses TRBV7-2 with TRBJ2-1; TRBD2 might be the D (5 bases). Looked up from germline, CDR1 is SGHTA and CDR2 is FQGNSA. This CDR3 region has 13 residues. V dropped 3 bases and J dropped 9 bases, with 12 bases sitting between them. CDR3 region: CASSFTGKGEQFF. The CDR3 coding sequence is TGTGCCAGCAGCTTTACCGGGAAGGGTGAGCAGTTCTTC.